This T cell receptor (beta chain) derives from a study of Tregs in tolerant kidney transplant recipients. Regarding the study as a whole: Tregs expanded with activated donor B cells seemed most donor-specific. Some patients' samples used different primers over time, so nucleotide sequences weren't comparable.

Points on this clone: The antigen is not known.

The CDR3 covers 16 residues. Trimming removed 4 bases from V and 4 bases from J; junction bases left unmatched: 5. The germline gives CDR1 LGHNA, CDR2 YNFKEQ. Profiled with immunoSEQ multiplex PCR; TCRdb holds only in-frame clones, not every one. This table has more than 60,000 clones, less than 98% appearing once. Unstimulated regulatory T cells (CD4+CD25+CD127-), CD4+CD25- non-regulatory cells, CD4 and CD8 cells were FACS-sorted from thawed PBMCs. The source of this sequence is a human donor who received a combined kidney and bone marrow transplant. The input for sequencing was CD4+ T cells from blood, taken before the transplant. V and J are TRBV4-2 and TRBJ2-1, with TRBD2 matching 12 bases. CDR3 coding DNA: TGTGCCAGCAGCCCAGGACTAGCGGGATCATACAATGAGCAGTTCTTC. Translation: CASSPGLAGSYNEQFF.